This T cell receptor beta chain was identified during a study of CD8+CD57+ T cells in acquired aplastic anemia. As for the study in general: The sorted CD4+ and CD8+ cells yielded an average roughly 3 ug of DNA. Broader study findings: Simpson's diversity of CD8+ cells was not significantly different in patients compared with controls. Patients and controls turned out to have approximately 29 CD8+ CDR3 sequences in common.

This clonotype was found once. What it binds is not known. The junction differs from germline at one of its ends, possibly a read error. For CDR3 and TCR beta VDJ profiling, genomic DNA was the template used. A single record per CDR3 protein comes from TCRdb applying MiXCR to the reads. The sample has 400,000 to 500,000 distinct CDR3 sequences; 60% to 80% are singletons. The CDR3 has 12 amino acids. From germline, CDR1 is SGHRS and CDR2 YFSETQ. The chain is built from TRBV5-1 and TRBJ1-2, with a weak D call TRBD1 (6 bases). The sequence derives from a human donor in good health, serving as a control. Sequenced material: sorted CD4+, CD8+, or CD8+CD57+ T cells (not recorded which) from PBMCs. CDR3: CASRKGGNTDTF. The DNA for the CDR3 is TGTGCCAGCCGGAAAGGGGGGAACACTGACACCTTC. The whole variable domain, remainder taken from reference TRBV5-1 and TRBJ1-2, is KAGVTQTPRYLIKTRGQQVTLSCSPISGHRSVSWYQQTPGQGLQFLFEYFSETQRNKGNFPGRFSGRQFSNSRSEMNVSTLELGDSALYLCASRKGGNTDTFGSGTRLTVV.